One sample yielded the 30 T cell receptor beta chains listed below, sequenced in a study of blood T cell repertoires in COVID-19. Sequencing used immunoSEQ multiplex PCR; TCRdb keeps in-frame clones, though not all of them. The top ten clones hold approximately 4.1% of a sample with 330,000 or so clones, over 85% of them seen once. Input material: peripheral blood. The receptors originated from an older woman with COVID-19, enrolled during active disease.

The chain links TRBV4-2 to TRBJ1-3, with a tentative D call TRBD1 (5 bases). The CDR3 has 13 residues. The germline V and J ends were trimmed by 3 bases and 4 bases, with 7 bases remaining between them. The germline gives CDR1 LGHNA, CDR2 YNFKEQ. CDR3 in amino acids: CASSQGGGNTIYF. Here the CDR3 DNA reads TGTGCCAGCAGCCAGGGGGGGGGAAACACCATATATTTT.

The rearrangement links TRBV5-8 to TRBJ2-3; 8 bases fit TRBD1. The CDR3 loop spans 15 amino acids. V lost 3 bases and J lost 2; bases outside the gene matches: 5. Germline assignment: CDR1 SGHTS and CDR2 YDEGEE. Written as DNA, the CDR3 is TGTGCCAGCAGCTCGGGACAGGTTTTCACAGATACGCAGTATTTT. It codes for CASSSGQVFTDTQYF.

This chain uses TRBV24-1 with TRBJ1-4, with a possible D match to TRBD1 (5 bases). V was clipped by 9 bases and J by 8 bases, with 18 bases between them. Germline loops: CDR1 KGHDR, CDR2 SFDVKD. The CDR3 is made up of 14 amino acids. CDR3 loop: CATGSLPGNEKLFF. CDR3 in DNA: TGTGCCACCGGTTCTCTCCCAGGGAACGAAAAACTGTTTTTT.

The chain uses TRBV27 and TRBJ1-6; possible D gene TRBD1, 6 bases. CDR3 length: 13 residues. Per germline, CDR1 MNHEY and CDR2 SMNVEV (reference sequence). Deletions cut 4 bases from V and 7 bases from J, with 8 bases between. For the CDR3, the DNA is TGTGCCAGCAGTTCAGGGGCCAATTCACCCCTCCACTTT. As protein: CASSSGANSPLHF.

The rearrangement uses TRBV5-1 and TRBJ2-5; 9 bases match TRBD2. This CDR3 has 16 amino acids. The junction had 8 bases not matched to a gene; V was cut back by 4 bases and J by 1 base. CDR1 is SGHRS and CDR2 is YFSETQ in the germline V gene. The CDR3 DNA reads TGCGCCAGCAGCGGGACTCGCGGGGGGGGCCAAGAGACCCAGTACTTC. This gives the protein CASSGTRGGGQETQYF. The full variable domain, in which reference TRBV5-1 and TRBJ2-5 provide the parts outside the CDR3, is KAGVTQTPRYLIKTRGQQVTLSCSPISGHRSVSWYQQTPGQGLQFLFEYFSETQRNKGNFPGRFSGRQFSNSRSEMNVSTLELGDSALYLCASSGTRGGGQETQYFGPGTRLLVL.

V and J are TRBV6-4 and TRBJ2-1; D may be TRBD1 (5 bases). Trimming cost V 0 bases and J 2 bases, with 11 bases left between them. Looked up from germline, CDR1 is MRHNA and CDR2 is SNTAGT. This CDR3 is built from 16 residues. The CDR3 loop is CASSDSLDRPYNEQFF. DNA of the CDR3: TGTGCCAGCAGTGACTCGTTAGACAGACCCTACAATGAGCAGTTCTTC.

The J gene is TRBJ2-7, the V gene TRBV5-1; D unresolved. This CDR3 contains 15 residues. CDR1 and CDR2 (germline): SGHRS, YFSETQ. V gave up 0 bases and J gave up 2 bases, with 12 bases separating them. The CDR3 coding sequence is TGCGCCAGCAGCTTGGGGCCCCTCTTTACCTACGAGCAGTACTTC. Residues: CASSLGPLFTYEQYF.

This chain joins TRBV6-5 and TRBJ1-6, with TRBD1 as a possible D gene (5 bases). Per the germline V gene, CDR1 is MNHEY and CDR2 is SVGAGI. V lost 6 bases, J lost 7 bases, and 13 bases lay in between. This CDR3 has 14 amino acids. CDR3 in DNA: TGTGCCAGCAGCTTAGCAGGGCGCAATTCACCCCTCCACTTT. Translated: CASSLAGRNSPLHF.

Worth noting for this clone: Distinct nucleotide sequences in the sample also encode this CDR3. The genes are TRBV9 and TRBJ2-2; tentatively, D is TRBD2 (6 bases). The ends were cut back, 0 bases at V and 7 bases at J, with 10 bases in the middle. This CDR3 contains 14 residues. The germline gives CDR1 SGDLS, CDR2 YYNGEE. Here the CDR3 reads CASSVVGGGGELFF. The CDR3 DNA reads as TGTGCCAGCAGCGTAGTCGGGGGAGGCGGGGAGCTGTTTTTT.

This clone was found a few times. V is TRBV19 and J is TRBJ1-5; TRBD1 matches at 10 bases. Germline V gene lookup returns CDR1 LNHDA and CDR2 SQIVND (reference sequence). The CDR3 is 17 amino acids. Trimming removed 4 bases from V and 7 bases from J; junction bases left unmatched: 13. This CDR3 reads CASSKSRDRGIRQPQHF. The CDR3 DNA reads TGTGCCAGTAGTAAATCCCGGGACAGGGGAATAAGGCAGCCCCAGCATTTT.

In DNA form, the CDR3 reads TGTGCCAGCAGCCAAGATCTCCGGGGAACCTATGGCTACACCTTC. It encodes CASSQDLRGTYGYTF. This chain connects TRBV4-2 to TRBJ1-2; no clear D. This CDR3 comprises 15 residues. The ends were cut back, 0 bases at V and 4 bases at J, with 12 bases in the middle. Germline lookup yields CDR1 LGHNA and CDR2 YNFKEQ.

This sequence joins TRBV5-4 and TRBJ1-2; no clear D. Germline V gene data show CDR1 as SGHNT and CDR2 as YYREEE (reference sequence). Trimming removed 4 bases from V and 0 bases from J, with 4 bases in between. CDR3 size: 12 residues. CDR3 residues: CASSTPNYGYTF. The CDR3 DNA follows: TGTGCCAGCAGCACTCCTAACTATGGCTACACCTTC.

The chain links TRBV9 to TRBJ2-2; perhaps TRBD2 as D (5 bases). The CDR3 is 16 residues long. V was pared by 1 base and J by 0 bases, with 10 bases between. The germline gives CDR1 SGDLS, CDR2 YYNGEE. The CDR3 loop is CASSVRGDSNTGELFF. CDR3 nucleotide sequence: TGTGCCAGCAGCGTACGGGGAGATTCGAACACCGGGGAGCTGTTTTTT.

The rearrangement joins TRBV7-9 to TRBJ1-4, with D possibly being TRBD1 (6 bases). Per germline, CDR1 SEHNR and CDR2 FQNEAQ (reference sequence). Trimming pared 4 bases from V and 0 bases from J, leaving 9 bases between. The CDR3 has 15 amino acids. CDR3 sequence (DNA): TGTGCCAGCAGCTCCAGGGGTACAACTAATGAAAAACTGTTTTTT. Amino acids: CASSSRGTTNEKLFF.

CDR3 nucleotide sequence: TGCGCCAGCAGCTTGGATGGAGGGCACTACGAGCAGTACTTC. Its translation is CASSLDGGHYEQYF. J is TRBJ2-7 and V is TRBV5-1; a weak D match, TRBD2 (6 bases). The CDR3 spans 14 residues. V lost 0 bases and J lost 3, with 10 bases in between. Looked up from germline, CDR1 is SGHRS and CDR2 is YFSETQ.

The chain joins TRBV7-3 to TRBJ2-1; TRBD1 might be the D (5 bases). CDR3 length: 14 amino acids. V lost 8 bases, J lost 4 bases, and 15 bases lay in between. The V gene's germline CDR1 is SGHTA and CDR2 FQGTGA. The CDR3 reads CASGERGRYNEQFF. The CDR3 DNA sequence: TGTGCCAGCGGGGAAAGGGGCCGATACAATGAGCAGTTCTTC. The variable domain in full, with the rest retrieved from reference TRBV7-3 and TRBJ2-1, is GAGVSQTPSNKVTEKGKYVELRCDPISGHTALYWYRQSLGQGPEFLIYFQGTGAADDSGLPNDRFFAVRPEGSVSTLKIQRTERGDSAVYLCASGERGRYNEQFFGPGTRLTVL.

The V and J genes are TRBV19 and TRBJ2-1; TRBD1 is a possible D gene (5 bases). The CDR3 loop spans 15 amino acids. Looked up from germline, CDR1 is LNHDA and CDR2 is SQIVND (reference sequence). V was shortened by 8 bases and J by 5 bases, with 19 bases between the two germline ends. In nucleotides, the CDR3 is TGTGCCAGTCAAGGGGTCTCAACATCCAACAATGAGCAGTTCTTC. Its translation: CASQGVSTSNNEQFF.

This clone was seen a handful of times. The chain couples TRBV9 to TRBJ1-2; 7 bases fit TRBD1. With V trimmed by 4 bases and J by 2 bases, 2 bases remained unmatched. The CDR3 sequence is 13 residues long. CDR1 and CDR2 from the germline V gene are SGDLS and YYNGEE. The CDR3 nucleotides are TGTGCCAGCAGCACGACAGGGAACTATGGCTACACCTTC. It is translated as CASSTTGNYGYTF.

The chain links TRBV28 to TRBJ1-2, with a possible D match to TRBD1 (5 bases). Germline loops: CDR1 MDHEN, CDR2 SYDVKM. The CDR3 loop spans 13 amino acids. V was cut by 5 bases and J by 4 bases, with 11 bases left in between. The CDR3 reads CASSGQGGYGYTF. DNA for the CDR3: TGTGCCAGCAGTGGTCAGGGTGGCTATGGCTACACCTTC.

J is TRBJ1-1 and V is TRBV30, with D possibly being TRBD1 (6 bases). The CDR3 is 13 residues long. Between the trimmed V and J ends, which lost 5 bases and 5 bases, there was a span of 15 bases. The V gene's germline CDR1 is GTSNPN and CDR2 SVGIG (reference sequence). The CDR3 nucleotides read TGTGCCTGGGGAACAGGGATGGGGACTGAAGCTTTCTTT. It specifies CAWGTGMGTEAFF.

The chain joins TRBV6-5 to TRBJ1-2; 8 nucleotides agree with TRBD1. The CDR3 is made up of 14 amino acids. After removal of 8 bases from V and 7 bases from J, the junction contained 12 bases not matched to a gene. CDR1 and CDR2 (germline): MNHEY, SVGAGI. The CDR3, as DNA: TGTGCCAGCGGCAGGACAGGGTATTTGAGTGGCTACACCTTC. Translated: CASGRTGYLSGYTF.

The rearrangement joins TRBV4-1 to TRBJ1-2; D gene unclear. The CDR3 spans 15 residues. CDR1 and CDR2 from the germline V gene are MGHRA and YSYEKL. Trimming stripped 0 bases from V and 2 bases from J, with 10 bases between. CDR3 region: CASSQDIGQNYGYTF. The CDR3 nucleotides read TGCGCCAGCAGCCAAGATATTGGCCAGAACTATGGCTACACCTTC.

This rearrangement joins TRBV18 to TRBJ2-5; D is unresolved. The CDR3 contains 14 residues. The V and J ends lost 3 bases and 5 bases respectively, with 13 bases between them. In germline, CDR1 is KGHSH, CDR2 LQKENI. The CDR3 nucleotides read TGTGCCAGCTCACCTCAACGACTCCCCGAGACCCAGTACTTC. Encoded protein: CASSPQRLPETQYF.

This clone was found once. V gene TRBV20-1 combines with J gene TRBJ1-2, with 9 positions matching TRBD1. CDR1 and CDR2 from the germline V gene are DFQATT and SNEGSKA (reference sequence). Trimming took 3 bases from V and 0 from J; bases not matched to a gene: 11. The CDR3 loop spans 17 amino acids. The CDR3 region is CSASPVTGGDSNYGYTF. DNA for the CDR3: TGCAGTGCTAGTCCTGTGACAGGGGGAGATTCTAACTATGGCTACACCTTC.

The chain employs TRBV3-1 (or the pseudogene TRBV3-2) and TRBJ1-1; no clear D gene. The V end lost 1 base, the J end lost 11 bases, and 8 bases lay between the germline ends. Germline V gene lookup returns CDR1 LGHDT and CDR2 YNNKEL (reference sequence). This CDR3 has 11 residues. The CDR3 is CASSQGLEAFF. The CDR3 bases are TGTGCCAGCAGCCAAGGGTTAGAGGCTTTCTTT.

The chain carries TRBV6-5 and TRBJ2-1, with TRBD1 identical over 9 bases. The CDR3 consists of 15 residues. Per the germline V gene, CDR1 is MNHEY and CDR2 is SVGAGI. Trimming took 6 bases from V and 7 from J; bases not matched to a gene: 10. This CDR3 reads CASSTGTGLINEQFF. DNA for the CDR3: TGTGCCAGCAGCACCGGGACAGGGCTGATAAATGAGCAGTTCTTC.

This chain joins TRBV9 and TRBJ2-6; 7 bases are shared with TRBD1. V shed 4 bases and J 2 bases; nucleotides not matched to a gene: 12. CDR3 length: 18 residues. Germline V gives CDR1 SGDLS, CDR2 YYNGEE. The CDR3 region is CASSRQDRPRPGANVLTF. CDR3 bases: TGTGCCAGCAGCCGCCAGGACAGGCCCCGCCCTGGGGCCAACGTCCTGACTTTC.

The chain recombines TRBV19 with TRBJ2-3; tentatively, D is TRBD1 (6 bases). The CDR3 covers 16 residues. Germline CDR1 is LNHDA and CDR2 is SQIVND (reference sequence). Trimming removed 6 bases at V and 0 bases at J, with 16 bases between. This CDR3 is CASSSPRDTSTDTQYF. In nucleotides, the CDR3 is TGTGCCAGTAGCTCCCCACGGGACACTAGCACAGATACGCAGTATTTT.

V gene TRBV3-1 (or the pseudogene TRBV3-2) combines with J gene TRBJ2-6; 9 nucleotides agree with TRBD1. The CDR3 covers 17 residues. The V and J ends lost 6 bases and 0 bases, in that order; junction bases with no gene match: 6. The germline V gene has CDR1 LGHDT and CDR2 YNNKEL (reference sequence). The CDR3 is CASRMGQGLSGANVLTF. The CDR3 nucleotides read TGTGCCAGCAGGATGGGACAGGGCCTCTCTGGGGCCAACGTCCTGACTTTC.

V and J are TRBV18 and TRBJ2-1; D may be TRBD1 (5 bases). Trimming stripped 2 bases from V and 8 bases from J, with 16 bases between. The CDR3 length is 15 residues. CDR1 and CDR2 from the germline V gene are KGHSH and LQKENI. The CDR3, as DNA: TGTGCCAGCTCACCAGGGGCACTAAACGGCGATGAGCAGTTCTTC. Amino acid sequence: CASSPGALNGDEQFF. The full variable domain, with the rest looked up from reference TRBV18 and TRBJ2-1, is NAGVMQNPRHLVRRRGQEARLRCSPMKGHSHVYWYRQLPEEGLKFMVYLQKENIIDESGMPKERFSAEFPKEGPSILRIQQVVRGDSAAYFCASSPGALNGDEQFFGPGTRLTVL.